This note documents a single T cell receptor (beta chain) sequence. Its cognate antigen is unknown. Germline CDR1 reads SGHRS; CDR2 reads YFSETQ. The CDR3 contains 17 residues. This sample was taken from a study of cytomegalovirus exposure and HLA in healthy donors. Study-wide results and limits: Diagnosis of cytomegalovirus status made by the classifier reportedly showed high specificity and sensitivity.

The PCR ran on 60 Vbeta and 13 Jbeta primers. Profiled with immunoSEQ multiplex PCR; TCRdb holds only in-frame clones, not every one. This repertoire shows some 160,000 clones, 65% to 80% found once; its top ten account for 1.5% to 2%. Specimen: PBMCs. The receptor's source is a woman in her 30s in good health and CMV-seronegative. The chain uses TRBV5-1 and TRBJ2-5; 11 nucleotides line up with TRBD2. The end of the DNA is better explained by TRBJ2-7, so the J call may be wrong. The CDR3 sequence is CASSQQRLAGLPYEQYF. In DNA, the CDR3 is TGCGCCAGCAGCCAACAGAGACTAGCGGGGCTTCCCTACGAGCAGTACTTC.